This T cell receptor (beta chain) emerged from a study of identical twins. The CDR3 length is 14 residues. Germline assignment: CDR1 SGHKS and CDR2 YYEKEE (reference sequence). Trimming left V 0 bases short and J 5 bases short, with 11 bases between. TCRdb redid the calling of the 5' RACE reads with MiXCR, one entry per CDR3 protein. Here the sample spans roughly 770,000 distinct CDR3 sequences, roughly 18% being singletons. This clonotype was recorded at least ten times. These sequences were also reported in another study, on T cells expressing NK-cell markers. That report adds: Only alpha-beta TCR T cells were sorted in several experiments, using an anti-gamma-delta TCR antibody. Nothing established the HCMV specificity of expanded NKG2C+ T cell clones.

This clonotype originated in a woman aged 18-29 years in good health. V is TRBV5-5 and J is TRBJ1-2; a possible D gene is TRBD1 (5 bases). Sequencing used PBMCs. CDR3 residues: CASSLDGTAYGYTF. The CDR3 DNA sequence: TGTGCCAGCAGCTTGGATGGGACCGCGTATGGCTACACCTTC. The whole variable domain, filled in from reference TRBV5-5 and TRBJ1-2, reads DAGVTQSPTHLIKTRGQQVTLRCSPISGHKSVSWYQQVLGQGPQFIFQYYEKEERGRGNFPDRFSARQFPNYSSELNVNALLLGDSALYLCASSLDGTAYGYTFGSGTRLTVV.